The 3 T cell receptor beta chains presented below share a single source sample, sequenced in a study of Graves' ophthalmopathy and Graves' hyperthyroidism. Using RNA transcripts, the TCR beta CDR3 regions were amplified. The first round was an RT-PCR with HTBI primers, and the second round was a multiplex PCR. TCRdb fed the multiplex PCR reads into MiXCR, producing one record per CDR3 protein. The sample has a few hundred thousand distinct CDR3 sequences; about a sixth are singletons. Sequencing was done on a sample of peripheral blood. The receptor set was obtained from an adult woman with stable Graves' hyperthyroidism.

This clonotype was seen at least ten times. The chain couples TRBV28 to TRBJ1-6; D may be TRBD1 (5 bases). Between the trimmed V and J ends, which lost 5 bases and 9 bases, there was a span of 11 bases. The CDR3 is 13 residues long. In germline, CDR1 is MDHEN, CDR2 SYDVKM. CDR3 sequence: CASSDARGSPLHF. CDR3 coding DNA: TGTGCCAGCAGTGATGCGAGGGGTTCACCCCTCCACTTT.

The gene calls are TRBV12-3 or TRBV12-4 and TRBJ2-5; D unclear. The CDR3 is 15 residues long. The V end lost 1 base, the J end lost 5 bases, and 14 bases lay between the germline ends. CDR3 region: CASSLVGQVGETQYF. As DNA, the CDR3 is TGTGCCAGCAGTTTAGTCGGCCAGGTTGGTGAGACCCAGTACTTC.

This clonotype occurred many times. The gene calls are TRBV19 and TRBJ2-2; 9 positions match TRBD1. The V segment lost 5 bases and the J segment 7 bases; nucleotides outside the gene matches: 11. Per the germline V gene, CDR1 is LNHDA and CDR2 is SQIVND (reference sequence). The CDR3 spans 16 residues. CDR3 sequence reads: CASSPRTGEGHGELFF. Here the CDR3 DNA reads TGTGCCAGTAGTCCCCGGACAGGGGAGGGTCACGGGGAGCTGTTTTTT.